This T cell receptor beta chain was recovered during a study of blood T cell repertoires in COVID-19. Study details: The study drew acute and convalescent COVID-19 samples from the United States, Italy and Spain. The analysed material was cDNA or gDNA that came from T cells, B-cell-depleted T cells, or PBMCs.

As processed by the authors: For nucleated cells, counts were estimated from reference gene primer amplification. Profiling relied on immunoSEQ multiplex PCR, and the TCRdb table lists in-frame clones only, not all of them. V and J calls and clone size follow that table, whereas D and trimming were derived from the DNA. The sample has tens of thousands of clones, approximately 88% seen once. Sequencing was carried out using peripheral blood. The clonotype comes from a woman in her fifties or sixties with active COVID-19.

The CDR3 protein is CASSRFGTENQPQHF. CDR3 nucleotides: TGTGCCAGCAGCCGATTTGGGACAGAAAATCAGCCCCAGCATTTT. This chain joins TRBV28 and TRBJ1-5, with TRBD1 matching 7 bases. From germline, CDR1 is MDHEN and CDR2 SYDVKM. CDR3 length: 15 amino acids. J lost 4 bases, V lost 6 bases, and 9 bases had no gene match.